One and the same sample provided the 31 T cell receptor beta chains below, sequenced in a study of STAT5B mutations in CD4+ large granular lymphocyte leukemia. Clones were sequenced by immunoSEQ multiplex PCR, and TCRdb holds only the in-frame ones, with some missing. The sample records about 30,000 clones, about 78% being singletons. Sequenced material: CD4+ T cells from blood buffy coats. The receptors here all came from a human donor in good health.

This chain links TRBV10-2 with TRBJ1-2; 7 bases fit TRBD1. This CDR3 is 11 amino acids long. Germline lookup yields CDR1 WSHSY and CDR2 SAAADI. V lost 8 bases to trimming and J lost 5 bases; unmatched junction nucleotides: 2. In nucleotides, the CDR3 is TGCGCCAGCCGGGACAGATATGGCTACACCTTC. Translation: CASRDRYGYTF.

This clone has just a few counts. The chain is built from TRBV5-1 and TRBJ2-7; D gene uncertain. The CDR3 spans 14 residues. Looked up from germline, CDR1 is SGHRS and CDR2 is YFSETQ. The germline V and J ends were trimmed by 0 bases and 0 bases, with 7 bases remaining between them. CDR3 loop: CASSLASSSYEQYF. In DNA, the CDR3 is TGCGCCAGCAGCTTGGCGAGCAGCTCCTACGAGCAGTACTTC.

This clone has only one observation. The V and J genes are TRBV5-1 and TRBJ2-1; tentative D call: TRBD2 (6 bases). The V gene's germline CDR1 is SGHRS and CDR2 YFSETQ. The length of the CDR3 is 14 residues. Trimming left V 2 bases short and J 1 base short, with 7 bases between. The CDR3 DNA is TGCGCCAGCAGCTTAGGAGGGTCCTACAATGAGCAGTTCTTC. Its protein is CASSLGGSYNEQFF.

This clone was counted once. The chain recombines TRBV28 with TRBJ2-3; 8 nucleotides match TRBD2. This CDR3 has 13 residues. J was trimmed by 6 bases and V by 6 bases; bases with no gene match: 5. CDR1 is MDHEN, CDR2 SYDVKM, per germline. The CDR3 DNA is TGTGCCAGCAGCGGCGGGGGGCCGGATACGCAGTATTTT. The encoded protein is CASSGGGPDTQYF.

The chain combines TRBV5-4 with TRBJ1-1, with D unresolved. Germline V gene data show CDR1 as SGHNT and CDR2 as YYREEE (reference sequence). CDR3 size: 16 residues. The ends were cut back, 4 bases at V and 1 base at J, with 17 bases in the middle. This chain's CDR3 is CASSPRFISGNTEAFF. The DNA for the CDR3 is TGTGCCAGCAGCCCACGGTTTATCTCGGGGAACACTGAAGCTTTCTTT.

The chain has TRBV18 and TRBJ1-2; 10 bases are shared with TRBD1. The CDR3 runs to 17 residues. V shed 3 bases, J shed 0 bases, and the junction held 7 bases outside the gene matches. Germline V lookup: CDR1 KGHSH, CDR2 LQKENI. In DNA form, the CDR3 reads TGTGCCAGCTCACCCCCGGGACAGGGGCTATCTAACTATGGCTACACCTTC. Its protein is CASSPPGQGLSNYGYTF.

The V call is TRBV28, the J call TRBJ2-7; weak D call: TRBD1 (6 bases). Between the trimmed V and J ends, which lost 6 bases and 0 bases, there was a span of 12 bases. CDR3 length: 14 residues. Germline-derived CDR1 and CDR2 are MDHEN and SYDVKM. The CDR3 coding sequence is TGTGCCAGCAGGGTACAGGGAAACTCCTACGAGCAGTACTTC. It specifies CASRVQGNSYEQYF.

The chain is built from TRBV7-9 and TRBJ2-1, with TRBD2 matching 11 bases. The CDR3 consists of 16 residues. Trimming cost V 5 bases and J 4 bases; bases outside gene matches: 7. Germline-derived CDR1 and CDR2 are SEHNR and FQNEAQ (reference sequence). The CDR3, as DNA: TGTGCCAGCAGCACACTAGCGGGAGTTAGGTACAATGAGCAGTTCTTC. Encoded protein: CASSTLAGVRYNEQFF.

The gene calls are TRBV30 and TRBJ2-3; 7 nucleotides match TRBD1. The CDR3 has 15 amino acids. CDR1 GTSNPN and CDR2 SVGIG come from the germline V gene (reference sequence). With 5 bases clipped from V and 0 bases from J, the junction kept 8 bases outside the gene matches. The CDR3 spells CAWRQGQTSTDTQYF. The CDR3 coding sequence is TGTGCCTGGCGACAGGGACAGACTAGCACAGATACGCAGTATTTT. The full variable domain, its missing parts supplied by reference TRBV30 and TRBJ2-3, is SQTIHQWPATLVQPVGSPLSLECTVEGTSNPNLYWYRQAAGRGLQLLFYSVGIGQISSEVPQNLSASRPQDRQFILSSKKLLLSDSGFYLCAWRQGQTSTDTQYFGPGTRLTVL.

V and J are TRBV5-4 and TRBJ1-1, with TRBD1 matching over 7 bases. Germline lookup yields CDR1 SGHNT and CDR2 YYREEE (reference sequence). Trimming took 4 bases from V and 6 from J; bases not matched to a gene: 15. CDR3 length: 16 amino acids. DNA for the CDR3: TGTGCCAGCAGCAGACAATCCGGGACAGCCGGGTCTGAAGCTTTCTTT. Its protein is CASSRQSGTAGSEAFF. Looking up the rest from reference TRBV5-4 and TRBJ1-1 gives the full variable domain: ETGVTQSPTHLIKTRGQQVTLRCSSQSGHNTVSWYQQALGQGPQFIFQYYREEENGRGNFPPRFSGLQFPNYSSELNVNALELDDSALYLCASSRQSGTAGSEAFFGQGTRLTVV.

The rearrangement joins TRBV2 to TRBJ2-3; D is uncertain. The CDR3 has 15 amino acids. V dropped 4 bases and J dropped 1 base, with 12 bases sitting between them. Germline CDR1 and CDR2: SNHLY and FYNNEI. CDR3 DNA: TGTGCCAGCAGTGTATGGGGAATCGGCACAGATACGCAGTATTTT. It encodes CASSVWGIGTDTQYF.

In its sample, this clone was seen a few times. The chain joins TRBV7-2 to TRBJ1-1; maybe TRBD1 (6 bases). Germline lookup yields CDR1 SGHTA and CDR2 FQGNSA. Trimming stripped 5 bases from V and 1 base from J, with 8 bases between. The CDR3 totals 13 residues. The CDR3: CASSLDRNTEAFF. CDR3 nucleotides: TGTGCCAGCAGCCTGGACAGGAACACTGAAGCTTTCTTT.

Here the CDR3 DNA reads TGCGCCAGCAGCTTGGATGGGACCTCGCCCTACGAGCAGTACTTC. Its translation is CASSLDGTSPYEQYF. The V call is TRBV5-1, the J call TRBJ2-7; D tentatively reads TRBD1 or TRBD2 (5 bases each). From germline, CDR1 is SGHRS and CDR2 YFSETQ. This CDR3 region has 15 residues. V was shortened by 0 bases and J by 2 bases, with 12 bases between the two germline ends.

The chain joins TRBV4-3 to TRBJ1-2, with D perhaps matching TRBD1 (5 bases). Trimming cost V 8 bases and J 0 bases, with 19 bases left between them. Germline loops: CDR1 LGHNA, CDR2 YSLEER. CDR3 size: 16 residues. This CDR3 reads CASQPTLDRANYGYTF. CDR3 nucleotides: TGCGCCAGCCAGCCGACGTTAGACAGAGCTAACTATGGCTACACCTTC.

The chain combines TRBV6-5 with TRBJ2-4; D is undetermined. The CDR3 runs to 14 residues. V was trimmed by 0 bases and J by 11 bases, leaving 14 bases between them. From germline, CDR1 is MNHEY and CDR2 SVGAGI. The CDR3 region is CASSYSISGPVQYF. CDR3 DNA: TGTGCCAGCAGTTACTCGATTTCAGGTCCCGTTCAGTACTTC.

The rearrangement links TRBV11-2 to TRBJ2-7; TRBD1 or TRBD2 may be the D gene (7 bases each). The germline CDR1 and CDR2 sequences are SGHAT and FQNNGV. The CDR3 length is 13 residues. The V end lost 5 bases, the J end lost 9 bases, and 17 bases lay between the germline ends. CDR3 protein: CASSQGGTTGQYF. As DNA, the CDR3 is TGTGCCAGCAGCCAGGGGGGGACTACGGGGCAGTACTTC.

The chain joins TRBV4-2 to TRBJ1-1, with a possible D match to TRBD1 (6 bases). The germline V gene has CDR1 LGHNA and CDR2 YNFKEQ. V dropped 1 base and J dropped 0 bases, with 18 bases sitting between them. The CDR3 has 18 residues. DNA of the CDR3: TGTGCCAGCAGCCAAGGGGGGTTGGGGGCGGGGATGAACACTGAAGCTTTCTTT. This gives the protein CASSQGGLGAGMNTEAFF.

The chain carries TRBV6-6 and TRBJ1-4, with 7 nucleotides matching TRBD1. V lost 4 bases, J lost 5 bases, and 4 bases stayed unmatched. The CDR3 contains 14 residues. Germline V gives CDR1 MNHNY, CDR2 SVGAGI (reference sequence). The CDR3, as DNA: TGTGCCAGCAGTTTACGGACAGGAAATGAAAAACTGTTTTTT. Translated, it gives CASSLRTGNEKLFF.

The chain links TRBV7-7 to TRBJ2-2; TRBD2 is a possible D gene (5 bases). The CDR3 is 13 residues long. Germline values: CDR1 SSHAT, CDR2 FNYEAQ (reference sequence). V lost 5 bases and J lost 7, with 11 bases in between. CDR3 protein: CASSKPEVGELFF. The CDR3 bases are TGTGCCAGCAGCAAGCCGGAGGTCGGGGAGCTGTTTTTT.

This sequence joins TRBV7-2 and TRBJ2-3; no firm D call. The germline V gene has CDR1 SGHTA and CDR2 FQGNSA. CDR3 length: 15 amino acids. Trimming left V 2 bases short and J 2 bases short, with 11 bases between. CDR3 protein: CASSLKALNTDTQYF. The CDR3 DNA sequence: TGTGCCAGCAGCTTAAAGGCCTTAAACACAGATACGCAGTATTTT.

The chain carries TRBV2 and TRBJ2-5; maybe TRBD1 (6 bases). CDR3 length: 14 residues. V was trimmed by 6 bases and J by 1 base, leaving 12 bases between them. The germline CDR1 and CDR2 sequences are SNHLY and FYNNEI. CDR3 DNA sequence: TGTGCCAGCAGAGACAGGACAGCCCAAGAGACCCAGTACTTC. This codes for CASRDRTAQETQYF.

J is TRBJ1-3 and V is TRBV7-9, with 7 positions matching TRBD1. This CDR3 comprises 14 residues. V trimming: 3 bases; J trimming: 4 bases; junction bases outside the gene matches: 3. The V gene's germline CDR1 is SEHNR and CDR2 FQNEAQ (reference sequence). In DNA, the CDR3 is TGTGCCAGCAGCTTGACAGGGAGAGGAAACACCATATATTTT. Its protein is CASSLTGRGNTIYF. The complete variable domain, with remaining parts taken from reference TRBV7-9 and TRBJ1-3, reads DTGVSQNPRHKITKRGQNVTFRCDPISEHNRLYWYRQTLGQGPEFLTYFQNEAQLEKSRLLSDRFSAERPKGSFSTLEIQRTEQGDSAMYLCASSLTGRGNTIYFGEGSWLTVV.

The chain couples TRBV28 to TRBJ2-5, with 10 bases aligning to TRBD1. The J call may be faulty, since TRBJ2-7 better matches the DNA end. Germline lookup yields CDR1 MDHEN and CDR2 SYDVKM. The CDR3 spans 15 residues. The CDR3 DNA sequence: TGTGCCAGCAGCTGGACAGGGGGTTTCTCCTACGAGCAGTACTTC. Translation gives CASSWTGGFSYEQYF.

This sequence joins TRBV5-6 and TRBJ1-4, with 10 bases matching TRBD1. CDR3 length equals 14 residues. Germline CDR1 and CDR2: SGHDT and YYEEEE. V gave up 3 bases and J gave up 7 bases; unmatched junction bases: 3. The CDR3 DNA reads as TGTGCCAGCAGCTCGACAGGGGGCGGTGAAAAACTGTTTTTT. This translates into CASSSTGGGEKLFF.

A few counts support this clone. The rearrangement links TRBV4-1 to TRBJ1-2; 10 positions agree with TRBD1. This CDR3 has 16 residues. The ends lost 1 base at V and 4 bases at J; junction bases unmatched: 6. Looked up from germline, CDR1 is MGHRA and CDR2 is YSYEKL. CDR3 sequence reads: CASSQGRDRGFYGYTF. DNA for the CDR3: TGCGCCAGCAGCCAAGGTCGGGACAGGGGTTTCTATGGCTACACCTTC.

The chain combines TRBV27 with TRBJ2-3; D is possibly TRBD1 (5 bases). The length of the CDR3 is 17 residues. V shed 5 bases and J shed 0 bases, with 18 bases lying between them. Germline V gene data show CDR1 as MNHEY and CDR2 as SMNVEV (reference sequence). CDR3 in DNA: TGTGCCAGCAGTAAAACCGCGGACAACCCTAGCACAGATACGCAGTATTTT. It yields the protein CASSKTADNPSTDTQYF.

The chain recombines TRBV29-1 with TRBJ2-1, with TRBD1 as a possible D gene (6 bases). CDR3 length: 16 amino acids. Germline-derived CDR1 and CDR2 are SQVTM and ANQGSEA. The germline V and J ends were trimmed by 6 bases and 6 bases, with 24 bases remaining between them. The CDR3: CSVEGEGTPMGNEQFF. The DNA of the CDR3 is TGCAGCGTAGAGGGGGAAGGGACACCAATGGGCAATGAGCAGTTCTTC.

Here the CDR3 reads CASSSAAGAQHF. CDR3 DNA: TGTGCCAGCAGCTCAGCCGCTGGGGCCCAGCATTTT. The genes are TRBV7-9 and TRBJ1-5; no clear D. CDR1 and CDR2 (germline): SEHNR, FQNEAQ (reference sequence). This CDR3 has 12 amino acids. With 4 bases removed from V and 11 bases from J, the gap between germline ends came to 12 bases. Full variable domain (rest looked up from reference TRBV7-9 and TRBJ1-5): DTGVSQNPRHKITKRGQNVTFRCDPISEHNRLYWYRQTLGQGPEFLTYFQNEAQLEKSRLLSDRFSAERPKGSFSTLEIQRTEQGDSAMYLCASSSAAGAQHFGDGTRLSIL.

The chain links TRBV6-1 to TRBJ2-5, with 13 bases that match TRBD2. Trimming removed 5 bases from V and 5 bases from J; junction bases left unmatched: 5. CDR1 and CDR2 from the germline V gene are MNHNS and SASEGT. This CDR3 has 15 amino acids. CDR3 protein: CASSFGLAGVETQYF. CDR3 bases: TGTGCCAGCAGTTTCGGACTAGCGGGAGTGGAGACCCAGTACTTC.

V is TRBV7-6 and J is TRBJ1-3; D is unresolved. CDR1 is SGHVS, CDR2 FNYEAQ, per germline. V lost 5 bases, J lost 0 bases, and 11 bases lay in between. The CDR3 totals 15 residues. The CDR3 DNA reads TGTGCCAGCAGCCAAACACTCCACTCTGGAAACACCATATATTTT. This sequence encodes CASSQTLHSGNTIYF. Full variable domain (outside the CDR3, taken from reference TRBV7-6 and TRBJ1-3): GAGVSQSPRYKVTKRGQDVALRCDPISGHVSLYWYRQALGQGPEFLTYFNYEAQQDKSGLPNDRFSAERPEGSISTLTIQRTEQRDSAMYRCASSQTLHSGNTIYFGEGSWLTVV.

CDR3 loop: CATSRGVGWSDEQFF. The CDR3, as DNA: TGTGCCACCAGCAGAGGGGTGGGTTGGAGCGATGAGCAGTTCTTC. The chain has TRBV15 and TRBJ2-1; D unclear. CDR3 length: 15 amino acids. The V gene lost 1 base and the J gene lost 8 bases, with 15 bases spanning the gap. CDR1 LNHNV and CDR2 YYDKDF come from the germline V gene (reference sequence).